The clone carrying this T cell receptor (beta chain) came up a few times. Its antigen is as yet unknown. This specimen comes from a study of CD8+ T cells in alopecia areata. Points from the study as a whole: Sequenced scalp T cells also include alphabeta T cells resident in normal skin.

Germline lookup yields CDR1 SEHNR and CDR2 FQNEAQ (reference sequence). This CDR3 contains 14 residues. V was shortened by 6 bases and J by 5 bases, with 14 bases between the two germline ends. Following RNA extraction, reverse transcription yielded cDNA that acted as the sequencing template. The assay was immunoSEQ multiplex PCR, and TCRdb's table has in-frame clones only and misses some. Of around 200,000 clones in the sample, around 50% were seen once. This sample's treatment: oral pan-JAK inhibitor, 5-10 mg twice daily. Lesional scalp punch biopsies and peripheral blood were collected from alopecia areata patients.

The sequencing here drew on CD8+ T cells sorted from blood, taken at week 24, from a patient treated with tofacitinib. The clonotype was recovered from a human donor with alopecia areata. The gene calls are TRBV7-9 and TRBJ2-1; TRBD2 might be the D (6 bases). CDR3: CASRDVRRDNEQFF. DNA of the CDR3: TGTGCCAGCAGGGATGTGAGGAGGGACAATGAGCAGTTCTTC.